The source of this T cell receptor (beta chain) is a study of T cells in localized non-small cell lung cancer. Regarding the study as a whole: Investigators sequenced only a single tumor region, leaving heterogeneity possible. Clonality of T cells reached its maximum in uninvolved adjacent lung, surpassing tumor. An association was observed between higher blood T cell density and longer overall survival. Out of the top 100 tumor clones, a median approximately 61 were seen in adjacent lung.

A word on this clone: Its antigen is unknown.

The repertoire was sequenced with immunoSEQ multiplex PCR; TCRdb's copy has only in-frame clones and lacks some. The sample yields roughly 30,000 clones, 84% seen once. Germline V gene data show CDR1 as SGHDN and CDR2 as FVKESK. V was pared by 0 bases and J by 7 bases, with 9 bases between. The CDR3 spans 13 residues. The TCR originated in a man aged 35 to 69 with stage III lung adenocarcinoma. The rearrangement uses TRBV14 and TRBJ2-5; D possibly matches TRBD1 or TRBD2 (5 bases each). The source was peripheral blood mononuclear cells, collected before any cancer treatment. The CDR3 DNA follows: TGTGCCAGCAGCCAAGATAATGGGGGGACCCAGTACTTC. As protein: CASSQDNGGTQYF.